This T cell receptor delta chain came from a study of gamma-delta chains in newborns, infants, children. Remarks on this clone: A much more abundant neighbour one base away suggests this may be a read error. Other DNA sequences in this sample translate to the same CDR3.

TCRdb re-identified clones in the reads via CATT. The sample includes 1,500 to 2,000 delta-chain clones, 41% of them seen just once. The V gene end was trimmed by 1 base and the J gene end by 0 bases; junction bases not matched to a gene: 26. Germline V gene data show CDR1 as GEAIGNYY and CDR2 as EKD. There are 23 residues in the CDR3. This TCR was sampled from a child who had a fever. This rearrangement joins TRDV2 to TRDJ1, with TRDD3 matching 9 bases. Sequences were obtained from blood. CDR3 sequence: CACDTVRGGDTPTKQSDTDKLIF. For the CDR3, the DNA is TGTGCCTGTGACACTGTACGGGGGGGGGATACCCCAACGAAACAATCCGACACCGATAAACTCATCTTT.